These 6 T cell receptor beta chains came from one sample sequenced in a study of cytomegalovirus exposure and HLA in healthy donors (dated by TCRdb to about 2017). The method was the immunoSEQ multiplex PCR assay. For the multiplex PCR, a mixture combining 60 forward primers for TCR Vbeta segments and 13 reverse primers for TCR Jbeta segments was used. TCRdb obtained this table from immuneACCESS and retained in-frame rearrangements with V and J assigned. These tables miss some clones; where compared with another copy, unresolved V genes account for less than half of the shortfall, and the remainder is unexplained. This sample comprises roughly 120,000 clones, about 8.5% of them detected only once. The top ten clones comprise less than 7% of the sample. The sequencing sample was made of PBMCs. These receptors were obtained from a man aged 40-49 years in good health and CMV-seronegative.

In its sample, this clone was seen a few times. CDR3 sequence: CASSVGQRSSYNEQFF. CDR3 nucleotide sequence: TGTGCCAGTAGTGTCGGACAGAGAAGCTCCTACAATGAGCAGTTCTTC. This chain connects TRBV19 to TRBJ2-1; D is possibly TRBD1 (6 bases). The CDR3 sequence is 16 residues long. Germline V lookup: CDR1 LNHDA, CDR2 SQIVND (reference sequence). V was shortened by 5 bases and J by 0 bases, with 14 bases between the two germline ends.

This rearrangement joins TRBV7-9 to TRBJ2-7, with D possibly TRBD2 on 6 matching bases. V was pared by 5 bases and J by 3 bases, with 11 bases between. Germline loops: CDR1 SEHNR, CDR2 FQNEAQ (reference sequence). The CDR3 totals 13 residues. DNA for the CDR3: TGTGCCAGCAGCAGAATGGGAGGCTACGAGCAGTACTTC. Encoded protein: CASSRMGGYEQYF.

The V gene is TRBV4-2, the J gene TRBJ2-5, with D maybe TRBD1 (5 bases). CDR1 is LGHNA, CDR2 YNFKEQ, per germline. The V end lost 1 base, the J end lost 2 bases, and 11 bases lay between the germline ends. The CDR3 loop spans 15 amino acids. DNA for the CDR3: TGTGCCAGCAGCCAAGCGAACAGGCCACAAGAGACCCAGTACTTC. Translating gives CASSQANRPQETQYF.

This clone was seen a few times. Compared with germline, one end of the junction differs, possibly owing to a read error. Other DNA sequences in the same sample also yield this CDR3. The chain has TRBV25-1 and TRBJ1-6; D is perhaps TRBD1 (5 bases). The CDR3 has 13 amino acids. CDR1 MGHDK and CDR2 SYGVNS come from the germline V gene. CDR3 nucleotides: TGTGCCAGCAGTGGGACAAACTATTCCCCCCTCCACTTT. This codes for CASSGTNYSPLHF. The full variable domain, completed using reference TRBV25-1 and TRBJ1-6, is EADIYQTPRYLVIGTGKKITLECSQTMGHDKMYWYQQDPGMELHLIHYSYGVNSTEKGDLSSESTVSRIRTEHFPLTLESARPSHTSQYLCASSGTNYSPLHFGNGTRLTVT.

This clone was recorded a few times. This sequence joins TRBV27 and TRBJ2-3, with D maybe TRBD2 (6 bases). CDR1 is MNHEY, CDR2 SMNVEV, per germline (reference sequence). V dropped 4 bases and J dropped 5 bases, with 10 bases sitting between them. The CDR3 totals 13 residues. The CDR3 protein is CASSWGGGDTQYF. CDR3 nucleotide sequence: TGTGCCAGCAGTTGGGGAGGTGGAGATACGCAGTATTTT.

The V call is TRBV10-2, the J call TRBJ1-1; D ambiguous. Trimming removed 4 bases at V and 0 bases at J, with 9 bases between. The CDR3 spans 14 residues. Germline lookup yields CDR1 WSHSY and CDR2 SAAADI. CDR3 in DNA: TGCGCCAGCAGTGCTACAGTTATGAACACTGAAGCTTTCTTT. This gives the protein CASSATVMNTEAFF.